A selection of T cell receptor beta chains follows, all from one sample in a study of blood T cell repertoires in COVID-19. The data were produced by immunoSEQ multiplex PCR, yet TCRdb's version contains in-frame clones alone and is incomplete. The sample has over 30,000 clones, roughly 80% seen once; the top ten hold 29%. The sample consisted of peripheral blood. These receptors all come from a man aged 80 or over with active or convalescent COVID-19. Both conserved end residues are part of each CDR3. The order of the fields is CDR3 length, V gene, CDR3 protein.

16,TRBV4-3,CASSQASGRAGGTQYF
15,TRBV10-3,CAIREGGGGNTEAFF
12,TRBV6-6,CASSSGTVHNTF
14,TRBV30,CAWWTGIRNQPQHF
13,TRBV4-3,CASSQARMREQFF
12,TRBV6-2/TRBV6-3,CASSMGLHEAFF
14,TRBV23-1,CASSQSEIHTEAFF
14,TRBV9,CASARSGDFNEQFF
14,TRBV18,CASSPSGGSLEAFF
14,TRBV7-8,CASSLAYRNTEAFF
16,TRBV11-3,CASSLLQGAGTDTQYF
22,TRBV21-1,CASSIIGPLFGLAGDSYNEQFF
13,TRBV11-2,CASSREREETQYF
15,TRBV6-2/TRBV6-3,CASSEPGQGNQPQHF
15,TRBV4-3,CASSQASGNNNEQFF
15,TRBV25-1,CASTGLGSSGNTIYF
14,TRBV5-1,CASSLGLANNEQFF
15,TRBV7-6,CASSFAGGISYEQYF
14,TRBV9,CASGFGGENTEAFF
16,TRBV5-6,CASSLGFGGREETQYF
15,TRBV6-1,CASSELQGSNQPQHF
15,TRBV6-5,CASRLGQGIMNEQFF
14,TRBV19,CASSVTGGSYGYTF
14,TRBV7-3,CASSLAINTGELFF
14,TRBV5-1,CASSLGLAEYEQYF
11,TRBV29-1,CSVEQGVEAFF
13,TRBV3-1/TRBV3-2,CASSQEVRAGYTF
14,TRBV10-3,CAIGQGLNTGELFF
16,TRBV30,CAWSVGLAGTTDTQYF
15,TRBV7-2,CASSLEPSGAYEQYF
15,TRBV27,CASSPRTGGNYGYTF
15,TRBV19,CASTRGNSYNSPLHF
16,TRBV5-6,CASSRGTGGWSQPQHF
14,TRBV18,CASSFLGLETEAFF